A selection of T cell receptor beta chains follows, all from one sample in a study of long-term antiretroviral therapy in people with HIV. Method: immunoSEQ multiplex PCR; TCRdb's copy keeps in-frame clones and lacks some. Here the sample spans roughly 15,000 clones, about 81% being singletons. The sample in question was unsorted PBMCs, obtained 0.1 years after starting antiretroviral therapy. The source of these receptors is a man aged 18 to 30 with HIV. The conserved cysteine and the conserved F or W are not part of the CDR3 here. The listing skips clone size in some rows; elsewhere it reads once, few, many or a size class.

j_call | clone_size | v_call | cdr3_aa
TRBJ1-1 | . | TRBV9 | ASSDGRVNTEAF
TRBJ1-1 | . | TRBV4-3 | ASSQDRWEKGATEAF
TRBJ1-5 | . | TRBV6-1 | ASSVTRKVYSNQPQH
TRBJ1-2 | . | TRBV7-2 | ASSLTGRGYT
TRBJ2-2 | . | TRBV7-3 | ASSSPSTPAELTGELF
TRBJ2-2 | . | TRBV6-5 | ASSYLTGELF
TRBJ1-2 | once | TRBV19 | ASRGQGEGYT
TRBJ2-7 | . | TRBV27 | ASKPPSSYEQY
TRBJ2-1 | . | TRBV5-1 | ASYNPRGLNNEQF
TRBJ2-3 | . | TRBV6-5 | ASTAPSGDTQY
TRBJ2-5 | . | TRBV7-8 | ASSLLRSGETQY
TRBJ1-1 | . | TRBV2 | ASSEGDRGAF